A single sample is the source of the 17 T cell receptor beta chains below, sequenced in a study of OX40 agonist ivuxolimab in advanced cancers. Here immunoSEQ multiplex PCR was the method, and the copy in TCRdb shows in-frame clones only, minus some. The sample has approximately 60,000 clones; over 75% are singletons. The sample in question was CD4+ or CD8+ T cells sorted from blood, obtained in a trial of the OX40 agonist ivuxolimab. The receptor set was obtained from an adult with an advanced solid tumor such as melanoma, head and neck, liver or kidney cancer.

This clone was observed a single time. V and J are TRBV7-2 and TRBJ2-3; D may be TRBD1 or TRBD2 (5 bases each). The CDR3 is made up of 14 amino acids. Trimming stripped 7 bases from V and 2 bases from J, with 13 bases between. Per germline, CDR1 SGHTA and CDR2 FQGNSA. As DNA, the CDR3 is TGTGCCAGCACCCTCGGGACCTCCACAGATACGCAGTATTTT. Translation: CASTLGTSTDTQYF.

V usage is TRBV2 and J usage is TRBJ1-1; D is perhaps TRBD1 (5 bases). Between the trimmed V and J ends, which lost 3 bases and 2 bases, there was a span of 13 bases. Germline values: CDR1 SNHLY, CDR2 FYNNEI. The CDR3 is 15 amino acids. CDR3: CASSESYGGNTEAFF. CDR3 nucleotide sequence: TGTGCCAGCAGTGAGTCGTACGGGGGAAACACTGAAGCTTTCTTT.

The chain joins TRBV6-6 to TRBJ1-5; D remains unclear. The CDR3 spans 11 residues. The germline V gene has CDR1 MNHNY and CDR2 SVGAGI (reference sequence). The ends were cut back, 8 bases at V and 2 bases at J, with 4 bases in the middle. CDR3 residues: CASGGNQPQHF. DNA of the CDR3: TGTGCCAGCGGAGGCAATCAGCCCCAGCATTTT.

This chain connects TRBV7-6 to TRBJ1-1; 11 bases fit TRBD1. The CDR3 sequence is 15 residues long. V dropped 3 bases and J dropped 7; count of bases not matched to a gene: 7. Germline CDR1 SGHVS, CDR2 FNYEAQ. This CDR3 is CASSFQDRGPNEAFF. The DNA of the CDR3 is TGTGCCAGCAGCTTCCAGGACAGGGGGCCTAATGAAGCTTTCTTT.

The CDR3 spells CASSEWAGGPGEQYF. In DNA form, the CDR3 reads TGCGCCAGCAGTGAGTGGGCGGGAGGGCCGGGCGAGCAGTACTTC. J is TRBJ2-7 and V is TRBV5-1; 9 bases map to TRBD2. The germline gives CDR1 SGHRS, CDR2 YFSETQ. This CDR3 has 15 residues. The V and J ends lost 5 bases and 6 bases, in that order; junction bases with no gene match: 12.

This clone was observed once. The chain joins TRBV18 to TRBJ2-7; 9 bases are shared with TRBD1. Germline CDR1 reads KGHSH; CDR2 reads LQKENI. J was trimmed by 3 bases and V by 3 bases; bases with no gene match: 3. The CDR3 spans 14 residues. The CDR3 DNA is TGTGCCAGCTCACCCGGGACAGGGATCTACGAGCAGTACTTC. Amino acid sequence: CASSPGTGIYEQYF.

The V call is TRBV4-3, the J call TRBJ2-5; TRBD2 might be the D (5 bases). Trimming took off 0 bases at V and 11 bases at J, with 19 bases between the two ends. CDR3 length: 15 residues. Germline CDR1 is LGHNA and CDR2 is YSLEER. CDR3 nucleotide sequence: TGCGCCAGCAGCCAAGAAAGGACGGGGTTCTGGAAGCAGTACTTC. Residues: CASSQERTGFWKQYF.

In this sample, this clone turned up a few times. The CDR3 sequence: CASSPGGGSSYEQYF. For the CDR3, the DNA is TGTGCCAGCAGCCCGGGGGGCGGCAGCTCCTACGAGCAGTACTTC. V and J are TRBV7-9 and TRBJ2-7; TRBD2 might be the D (7 bases). Trimming cost V 5 bases and J 0 bases, with 14 bases left between them. The CDR3 contains 15 residues. Germline values: CDR1 SEHNR, CDR2 FQNEAQ (reference sequence).

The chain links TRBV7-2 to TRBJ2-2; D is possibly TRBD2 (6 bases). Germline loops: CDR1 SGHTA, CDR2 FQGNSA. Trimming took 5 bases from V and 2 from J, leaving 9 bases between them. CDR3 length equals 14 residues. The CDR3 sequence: CASSRDFNTGELFF. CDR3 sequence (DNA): TGTGCCAGCAGCCGGGACTTTAACACCGGGGAGCTGTTTTTT.

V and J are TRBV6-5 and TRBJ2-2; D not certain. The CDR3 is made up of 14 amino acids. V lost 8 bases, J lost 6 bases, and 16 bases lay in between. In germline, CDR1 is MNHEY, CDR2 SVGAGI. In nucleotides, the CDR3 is TGTGCCAGCTGTGGAGTTCACCTGGCCGGGGAGCTGTTTTTT. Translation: CASCGVHLAGELFF.

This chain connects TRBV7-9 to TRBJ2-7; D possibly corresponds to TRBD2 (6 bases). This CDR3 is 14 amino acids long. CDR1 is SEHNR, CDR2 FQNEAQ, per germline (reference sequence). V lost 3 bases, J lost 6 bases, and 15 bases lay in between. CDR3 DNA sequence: TGTGCCAGCAGCTTCAGTCGGGAGACCGGCGAGCAGTACTTC. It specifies CASSFSRETGEQYF.

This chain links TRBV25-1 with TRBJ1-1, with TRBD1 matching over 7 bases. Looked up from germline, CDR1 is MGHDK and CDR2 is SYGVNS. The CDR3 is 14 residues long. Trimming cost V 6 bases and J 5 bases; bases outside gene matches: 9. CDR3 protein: CASRIGGSGTEAFF. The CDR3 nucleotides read TGTGCCAGCAGGATAGGGGGCTCGGGAACTGAAGCTTTCTTT.

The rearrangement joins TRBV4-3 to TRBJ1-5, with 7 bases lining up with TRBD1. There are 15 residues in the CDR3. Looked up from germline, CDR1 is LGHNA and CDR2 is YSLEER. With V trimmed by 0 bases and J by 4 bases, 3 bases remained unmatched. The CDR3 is CASSQDAQGNQPQHF. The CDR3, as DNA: TGCGCCAGCAGCCAAGATGCACAGGGGAATCAGCCCCAGCATTTT.

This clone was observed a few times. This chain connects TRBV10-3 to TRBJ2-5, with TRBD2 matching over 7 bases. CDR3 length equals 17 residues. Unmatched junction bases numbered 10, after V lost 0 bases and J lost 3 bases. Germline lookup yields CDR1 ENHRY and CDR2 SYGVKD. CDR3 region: CAISESVNGGGEETQYF. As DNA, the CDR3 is TGTGCCATCAGTGAGTCAGTGAATGGGGGAGGGGAAGAGACCCAGTACTTC.

CDR3 DNA: TGTGCCAGCAGTCGGCGGACTTTCTACGAGCAGTACTTC. Its translation: CASSRRTFYEQYF. V is TRBV6-6 and J is TRBJ2-7; D possibly corresponds to TRBD2 (5 bases). Looked up from germline, CDR1 is MNHNY and CDR2 is SVGAGI (reference sequence). The CDR3 contains 13 residues. Trimming pared 5 bases from V and 3 bases from J, leaving 11 bases between.

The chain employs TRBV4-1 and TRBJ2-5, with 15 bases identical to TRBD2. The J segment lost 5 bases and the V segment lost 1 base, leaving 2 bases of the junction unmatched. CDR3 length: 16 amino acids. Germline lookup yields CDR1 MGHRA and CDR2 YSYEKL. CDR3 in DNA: TGCGCCAGCAGCCAAGGGGGGACTAGCGGGAGGGAGACCCAGTACTTC. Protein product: CASSQGGTSGRETQYF.

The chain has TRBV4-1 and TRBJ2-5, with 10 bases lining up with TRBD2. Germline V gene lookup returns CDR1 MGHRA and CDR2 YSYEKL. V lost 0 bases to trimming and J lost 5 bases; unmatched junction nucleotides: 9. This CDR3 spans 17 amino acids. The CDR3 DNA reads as TGCGCCAGCAGCCAAGATGGAAAGCGGGGGGGCAGGGAGACCCAGTACTTC. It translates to CASSQDGKRGGRETQYF.